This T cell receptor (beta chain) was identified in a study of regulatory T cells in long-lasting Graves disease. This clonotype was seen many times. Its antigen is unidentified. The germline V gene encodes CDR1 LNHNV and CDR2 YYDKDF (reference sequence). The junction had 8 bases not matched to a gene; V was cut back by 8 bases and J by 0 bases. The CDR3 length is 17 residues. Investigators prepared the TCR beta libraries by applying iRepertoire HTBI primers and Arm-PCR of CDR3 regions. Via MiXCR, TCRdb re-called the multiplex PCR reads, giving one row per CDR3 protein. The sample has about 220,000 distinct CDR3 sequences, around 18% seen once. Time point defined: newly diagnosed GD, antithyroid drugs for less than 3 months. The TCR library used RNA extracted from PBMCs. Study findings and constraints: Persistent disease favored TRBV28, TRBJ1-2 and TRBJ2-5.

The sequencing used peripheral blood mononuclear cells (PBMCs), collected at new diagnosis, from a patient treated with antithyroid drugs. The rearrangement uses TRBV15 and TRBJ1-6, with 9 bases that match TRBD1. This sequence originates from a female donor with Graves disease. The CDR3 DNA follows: TGTGCCACCCGAGGGGCGGACAGGGGCTCCTATAATTCACCCCTCCACTTT. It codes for CATRGADRGSYNSPLHF.